Shown below are 8 T cell receptor beta chains from a single sample sequenced in a study of Graves' ophthalmopathy and Graves' hyperthyroidism. RNA transcripts provided the template for amplifying TCR beta CDR3 regions. Following a first-round RT-PCR that used HTBI primers, a second-round multiplex PCR was carried out. TCRdb analysed the multiplex PCR reads with MiXCR anew, one entry per CDR3 protein. This table has 560,000 or so distinct CDR3 sequences, 35% to 40% appearing once. Sequencing was done on a sample of peripheral blood or thyroid tissue (not recorded which). The receptor source for this set is an adult man with Graves' hyperthyroidism.

About this clonotype: One end of the junction varies from germline; a read error may be responsible. This chain uses TRBV7-4 with TRBJ1-3; D gene unclear. This CDR3 is built from 16 residues. CDR1 and CDR2 from the germline V gene are SGHVT and SQSDAQ. This CDR3 is CASSRPPTHSRNTIYF. Here the CDR3 DNA reads TGTGCCAGCAGCCGACCCCCCACTCACTCTAGAAACACCATATATTTT.

The chain is built from TRBV5-1 and TRBJ1-2, with 9 bases matching TRBD1. The CDR3 runs 15 residues. CDR1 is SGHRS, CDR2 YFSETQ, per germline. V shed 4 bases and J 5 bases; nucleotides not matched to a gene: 9. The CDR3 reads CASSNPGTGIYGYTF. The CDR3 DNA sequence: TGCGCCAGCAGCAACCCCGGGACAGGGATTTATGGCTACACCTTC.

As concerns this clonotype: The CDR3 ends on some other residue instead of the conserved phenylalanine or tryptophan, so this is likely a read error. The DNA is omitted, as the CDR3 cannot be located on it reliably, and the CDR3 follows TCRdb's listing. The rearrangement joins TRBV2 to TRBJ1-1; the DNA was not used to check the table's D call, TRBD1. In germline, CDR1 is SNHLY, CDR2 FYNNEI. 11 amino acids form the CDR3, both terminal residues included. This CDR3 reads CASSDMPGANY.

This clonotype has at least ten counts. The chain has TRBV12-3 or TRBV12-4 and TRBJ1-2; D gene ambiguous. With 1 base removed from V and 4 bases from J, the gap between germline ends came to 10 bases. This CDR3 has 14 residues. Written as DNA, the CDR3 is TGTGCCAGCAGTTTAGGTCCCGCCTCCTATGGCTACACCTTC. Translation: CASSLGPASYGYTF.

This clonotype came up many times. V is TRBV24-1 and J is TRBJ2-7; D possibly corresponds to TRBD2 (6 bases). The CDR3 has 14 residues. Germline V gene data show CDR1 as KGHDR and CDR2 as SFDVKD. Trimming left V 4 bases short and J 1 base short, with 10 bases between. The CDR3 protein is CATSDSGVSYEQYF. In DNA, the CDR3 is TGTGCCACCAGTGACTCGGGAGTTTCCTACGAGCAGTACTTC.

This clonotype was observed a few times. CDR3 residues: CSVERASGRSYEQYF. The CDR3 DNA reads as TGCAGCGTTGAAAGGGCCAGCGGGAGAAGCTACGAGCAGTACTTC. This sequence joins TRBV29-1 and TRBJ2-7, with 8 bases aligning to TRBD2. V shed 2 bases and J 3 bases; nucleotides not matched to a gene: 9. The CDR3 contains 15 residues. Germline CDR1 is SQVTM and CDR2 is ANQGSEA.

This clonotype was found many times. This chain connects TRBV5-1 to TRBJ2-2; TRBD1 aligns across 12 bases. Trimming took 0 bases from V and 8 from J; bases not matched to a gene: 8. CDR1 is SGHRS and CDR2 is YFSETQ in the germline V gene. The CDR3 covers 17 residues. The DNA for the CDR3 is TGCGCCAGCAGCTTGGCGGGGACAGGGGGCGCGCAAGGGGAGCTGTTTTTT. Translated, it gives CASSLAGTGGAQGELFF. Together with reference TRBV5-1 and TRBJ2-2, the CDR3 gives the full variable domain: KAGVTQTPRYLIKTRGQQVTLSCSPISGHRSVSWYQQTPGQGLQFLFEYFSETQRNKGNFPGRFSGRQFSNSRSEMNVSTLELGDSALYLCASSLAGTGGAQGELFFGEGSRLTVL.

The J gene is TRBJ2-7, the V gene TRBV29-1; possibly TRBD1 for D (6 bases). The CDR3 runs 12 residues. CDR1 SQVTM and CDR2 ANQGSEA come from the germline V gene. V was pared by 8 bases and J by 2 bases, with 13 bases between. CDR3 protein: CSLAWGPYEQYF. CDR3 coding DNA: TGCAGCTTAGCGTGGGGGCCCTACGAGCAGTACTTC.